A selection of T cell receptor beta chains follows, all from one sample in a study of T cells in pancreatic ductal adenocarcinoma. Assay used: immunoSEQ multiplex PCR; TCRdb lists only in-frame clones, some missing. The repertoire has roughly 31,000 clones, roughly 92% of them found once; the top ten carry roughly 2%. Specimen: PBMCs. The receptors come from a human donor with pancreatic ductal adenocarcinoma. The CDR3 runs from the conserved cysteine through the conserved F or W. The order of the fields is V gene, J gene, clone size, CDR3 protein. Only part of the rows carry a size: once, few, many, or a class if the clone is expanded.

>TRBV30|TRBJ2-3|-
CAWSKVGGRTDTQYF
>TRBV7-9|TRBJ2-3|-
CASSLGTVATVDTQYF
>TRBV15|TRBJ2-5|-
CATSRDIETQYF
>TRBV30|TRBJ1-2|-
CAWSGQGNYGYTF
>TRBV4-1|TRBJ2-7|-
CASSPSLADPSYEQYF
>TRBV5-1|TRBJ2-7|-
CASSLGAGRHSYEQYF
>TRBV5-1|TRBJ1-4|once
CASSWGDSLTNEKLFF
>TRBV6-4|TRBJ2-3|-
CASGAGHTDTQYF
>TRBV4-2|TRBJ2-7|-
CASSPPLTSYEQYF
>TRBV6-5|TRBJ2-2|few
CASSPRLAGGGELFF
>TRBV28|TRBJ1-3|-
CASSSPRPKEGNTIYF
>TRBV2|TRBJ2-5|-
CASSWGTSGKLKGETQYF
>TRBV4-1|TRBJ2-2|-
CASSQDPANTGELFF
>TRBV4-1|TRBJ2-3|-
CASSQATGSTDTQYF
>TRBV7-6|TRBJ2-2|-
CASSLNAGELFF
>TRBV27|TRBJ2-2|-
CASSLGYPNTGELFF
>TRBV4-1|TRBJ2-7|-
CASSQGLAGGTYEQYF
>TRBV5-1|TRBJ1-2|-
CASSLDWDGYTF
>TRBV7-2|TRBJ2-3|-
CASSRTSGRSPSTDTQYF
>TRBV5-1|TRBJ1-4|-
CASSIPGNEKLFF
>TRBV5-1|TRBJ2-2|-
CASSHQKNTGELFF
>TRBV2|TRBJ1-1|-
CASKYSMNTEAFF
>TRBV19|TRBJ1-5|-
CASSIGQLNWEPQHF
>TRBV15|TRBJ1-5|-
CATSRGWGTSRDQPQHF
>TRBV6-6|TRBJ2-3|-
CASSEAGARADTQYF
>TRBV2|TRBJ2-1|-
CASSEGLAGYNEQFF
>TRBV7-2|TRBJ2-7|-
CASSFAFGGATPYEQYF
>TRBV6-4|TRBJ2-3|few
CASSDSGPSGLDTQYF
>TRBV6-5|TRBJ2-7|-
CASSYLRGRERGEQYF
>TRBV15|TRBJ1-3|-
CATSRGTGGNTIYF
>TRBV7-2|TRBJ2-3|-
CASSLEGPLRGTDTQYF
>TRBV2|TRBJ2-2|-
CASTAPEGVNTGELFF
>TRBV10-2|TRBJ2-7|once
CASSDPGLAGIDEQYF